This T cell receptor (beta chain) was identified in a study of cytomegalovirus exposure and HLA in healthy donors. Clones were read by immunoSEQ multiplex PCR, and TCRdb kept only the in-frame ones, dropping some. The repertoire holds 90,000 to 110,000 clones, with 86% as singletons. The length of the CDR3 is 13 residues. CDR1 and CDR2 from the germline V gene are SQVTM and ANQGSEA. The V gene lost 4 bases and the J gene lost 6 bases, with 15 bases spanning the gap. Source material: PBMCs. This chain uses TRBV29-1 with TRBJ1-1; D remains ambiguous. The receptor comes from a woman between 18 and 30 years old in good health and CMV-seropositive. The CDR3 reads CSVGGSSLPEAFF. Here the CDR3 DNA reads TGCAGCGTTGGCGGTTCGTCCCTCCCTGAAGCTTTCTTT.